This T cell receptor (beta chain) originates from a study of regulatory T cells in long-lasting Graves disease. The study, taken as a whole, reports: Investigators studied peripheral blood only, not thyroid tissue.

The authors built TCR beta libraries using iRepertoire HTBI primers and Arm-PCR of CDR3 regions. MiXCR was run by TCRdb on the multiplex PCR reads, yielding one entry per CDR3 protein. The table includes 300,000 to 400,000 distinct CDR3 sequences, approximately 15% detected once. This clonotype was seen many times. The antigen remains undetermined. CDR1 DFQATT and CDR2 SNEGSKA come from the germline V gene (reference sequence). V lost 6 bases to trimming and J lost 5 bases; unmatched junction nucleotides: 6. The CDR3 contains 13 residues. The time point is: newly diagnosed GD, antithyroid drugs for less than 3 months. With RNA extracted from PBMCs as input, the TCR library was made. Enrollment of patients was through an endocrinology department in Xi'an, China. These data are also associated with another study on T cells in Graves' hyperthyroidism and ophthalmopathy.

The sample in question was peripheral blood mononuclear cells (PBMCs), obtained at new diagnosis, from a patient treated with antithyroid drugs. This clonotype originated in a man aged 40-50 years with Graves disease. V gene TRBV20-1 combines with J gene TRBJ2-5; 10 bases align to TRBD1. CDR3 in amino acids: CSAADRGLETQYF. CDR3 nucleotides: TGCAGTGCGGCGGACAGGGGGTTGGAGACCCAGTACTTC.